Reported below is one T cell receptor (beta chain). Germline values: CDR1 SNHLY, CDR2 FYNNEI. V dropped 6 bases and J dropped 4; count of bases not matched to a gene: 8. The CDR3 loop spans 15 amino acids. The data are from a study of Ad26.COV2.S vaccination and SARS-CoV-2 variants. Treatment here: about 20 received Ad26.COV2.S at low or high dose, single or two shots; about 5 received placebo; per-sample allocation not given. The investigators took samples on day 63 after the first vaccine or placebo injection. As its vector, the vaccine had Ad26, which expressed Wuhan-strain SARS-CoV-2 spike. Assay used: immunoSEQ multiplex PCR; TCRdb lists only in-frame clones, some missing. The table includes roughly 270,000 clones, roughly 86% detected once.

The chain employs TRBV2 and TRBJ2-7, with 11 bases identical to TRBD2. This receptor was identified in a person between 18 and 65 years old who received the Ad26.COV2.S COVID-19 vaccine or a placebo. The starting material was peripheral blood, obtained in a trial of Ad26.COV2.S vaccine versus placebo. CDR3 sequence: CASSLGLAGTYEQYF. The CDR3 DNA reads TGTGCCAGCAGCCTCGGACTAGCGGGCACTTACGAGCAGTACTTC.